The source of this TCR beta chain is a study of OX40 agonist ivuxolimab in advanced cancers. Some background on the complete study: Ivuxolimab, which targeted the costimulatory receptor OX40 (CD134), was an agonistic, fully human IgG2 monoclonal antibody. Intravenous ivuxolimab was administered to patients every 2 weeks at six dose levels: 0.01, 0.1, 0.3, 1.5, 3 and 10 mg/kg. Of the approximately 50 dose-escalation patients, hepatocellular carcinoma was present in around 19, melanoma in around 15, renal cell carcinoma in 9 and head and neck cancer in 9. A male proportion of around 83% and a mean age of approximately 61 years, ranging from 23 to 79, were recorded for the dose-escalation cohort. Patients were allowed to have had prior anti-PD-1, anti-PD-L1 or anti-CTLA-4 therapy, and 30% to 40% of the dose-escalation patients had been treated with checkpoint inhibitors. Three dose-escalation patients achieved partial responses, one with hepatocellular carcinoma and two with cutaneous melanoma. The purpose of peripheral TCRbeta sequencing was to test whether ivuxolimab changed TCR sequence diversity and led to clonal T-cell expansion. The paper reports the monotherapy dose-escalation portion (N of about 52 patients) of the phase I ivuxolimab trial. Broad study findings and their caveats: After ivuxolimab, more expanded clones were found on average in CD8+ T cells than in CD4+ T cells. At doses from 0.1 to 3.0 mg/kg, clonal expansion was seen in both CD4+ and CD8+ blood T cells between baseline and week 6. Partial responders in the 0.1-3.0 mg/kg groups had among the lowest normalized peripheral clonal expansion, especially among CD8+ T cells. Low levels of normalized T-cell clonal expansion were also seen in some patients who did not respond. Antigen specificity was not determined for the clonally expanded peripheral T cells.

A note on this clone: This receptor's antigen is unknown. Base qualities were left out, and no much larger clone turns up one base away.

Between the V and J ends, shortened by 10 bases and 3 bases respectively, the junction contains 16 bases. The CDR3 runs 13 amino acids, cysteine and phenylalanine included. The only DNA kept is the CDR3, 39 bases in frame from the first base. Via the germline V gene, CDR1 is MNHNS and CDR2 SASEGT. For sequencing of the TCRbeta CDR3 region, genomic DNA was extracted from the sorted cells. TCRbeta CDR3 regions were sequenced using the immunoSEQ Assay. Sourced from immuneACCESS, this table was stored by TCRdb with only in-frame sequences that have V and J called. A share of the clones is absent; for the studies checked, an unresolved V gene accounts for under half, and the remainder has no known explanation. Within this sample are approximately 41,000 clones, with nearly 90% of them counted one time only. The ten largest clones take up about 43% of the sample. Patients with a history of autoimmune disease or receiving systemic immunosuppression were excluded from the trial. In every dose cohort, peripheral blood was drawn for TCR sequencing at baseline, cycle 4 day 1, and cycle 7 day 1. Samples came from an open-label, multicenter, first-in-human phase I dose-escalation trial of ivuxolimab. Adults with locally advanced or metastatic melanoma, renal cell, hepatocellular, or head and neck squamous cell carcinoma were enrolled in the trial. Before TCR sequencing, CD4+ T cells and CD8+ T cells from peripheral blood were sorted into separate populations.

The chain is assembled from TRBV6-1 and TRBJ2-7; the D gene is unclear. The clonotype originates from an adult with an advanced solid tumor such as melanoma, head and neck, liver or kidney cancer. Sequencing used CD4+ or CD8+ T cells sorted from blood, obtained in a trial of the OX40 agonist ivuxolimab. The DNA sequence follows: TGTGCCACCCAAGTAGGGCTAATCTACGAGCAGTACTTC. Its protein is CATQVGLIYEQYF.